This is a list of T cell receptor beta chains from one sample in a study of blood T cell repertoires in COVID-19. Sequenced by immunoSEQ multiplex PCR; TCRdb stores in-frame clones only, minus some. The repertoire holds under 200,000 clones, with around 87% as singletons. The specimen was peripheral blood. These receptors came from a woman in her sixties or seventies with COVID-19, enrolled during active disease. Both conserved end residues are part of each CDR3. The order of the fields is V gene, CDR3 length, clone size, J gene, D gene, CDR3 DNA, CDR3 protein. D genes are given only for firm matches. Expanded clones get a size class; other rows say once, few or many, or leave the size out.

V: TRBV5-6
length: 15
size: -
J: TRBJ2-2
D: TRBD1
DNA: TGTGCCAGCAGCTTCAATGCAGGGGGCACCGGGGAGCTGTTTTTT
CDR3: CASSFNAGGTGELFF

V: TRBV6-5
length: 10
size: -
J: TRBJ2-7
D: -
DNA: TGTGCCCCCCCGCTGAGGGAGCAGTACTTC
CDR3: CAPPLREQYF

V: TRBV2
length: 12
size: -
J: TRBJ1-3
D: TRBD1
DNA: TGTGCCAGCAGTGGCAGGGGGAACACCATATATTTT
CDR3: CASSGRGNTIYF

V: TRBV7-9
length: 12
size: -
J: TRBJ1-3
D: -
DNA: TGTGCCAGCAGCCTGAGGAGGGACACCATATATTTT
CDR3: CASSLRRDTIYF

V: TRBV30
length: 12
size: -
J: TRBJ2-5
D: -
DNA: TGTGCCTGGAGCGCGGGGGCCTTGACCCAGTACTTC
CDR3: CAWSAGALTQYF

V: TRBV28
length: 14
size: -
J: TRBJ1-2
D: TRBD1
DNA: TGTGCCAGCAGTTTATCCAGGGGGGTCTATGGCTACACCTTC
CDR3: CASSLSRGVYGYTF

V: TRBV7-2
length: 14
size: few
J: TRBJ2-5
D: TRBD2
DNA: TGTGCCAGCAGCTGGACTAGCGGCCAAGAGACCCAGTACTTC
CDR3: CASSWTSGQETQYF

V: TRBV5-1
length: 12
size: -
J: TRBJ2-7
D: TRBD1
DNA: TGCGCCAGCGCCAGGACAGGGGCCGAGCAGTACTTC
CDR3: CASARTGAEQYF

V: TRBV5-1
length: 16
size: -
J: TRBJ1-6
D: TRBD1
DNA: TGCGCCAGCAGCTTGGCGCCGACAGGGCATAATTCACCCCTCCACTTT
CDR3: CASSLAPTGHNSPLHF

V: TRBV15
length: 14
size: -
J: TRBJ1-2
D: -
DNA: TGTGCCACCAGCTTGGCGGGGGGCCGCTATGGCTACACCTTC
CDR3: CATSLAGGRYGYTF

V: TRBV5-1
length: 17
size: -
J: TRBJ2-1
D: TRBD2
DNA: TGCGCCAGCAGCCCCCGTGGTAGCGGGGGGGGCAATAATGAGCAGTTCTTC
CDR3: CASSPRGSGGGNNEQFF

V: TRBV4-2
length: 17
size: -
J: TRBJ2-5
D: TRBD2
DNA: TGTGCCAGCAGCCAAGATTTCGGGGGGGGCGGGAAAGAGACCCAGTACTTC
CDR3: CASSQDFGGGGKETQYF

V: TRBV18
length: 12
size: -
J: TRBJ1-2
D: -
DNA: TGTGCCAGCTCCGACGGAGACTATGGCTACACCTTC
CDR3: CASSDGDYGYTF

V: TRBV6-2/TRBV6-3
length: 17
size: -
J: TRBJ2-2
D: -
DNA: TGTGCCAGCAGTTACTCGTCTAGGACAGAGAACACCGGGGAGCTGTTTTTT
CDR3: CASSYSSRTENTGELFF

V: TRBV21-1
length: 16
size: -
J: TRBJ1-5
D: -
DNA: TGTGCCAGCAGCTCAACAGGGGGCGATAGCAATCAGCCCCAGCATTTT
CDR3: CASSSTGGDSNQPQHF

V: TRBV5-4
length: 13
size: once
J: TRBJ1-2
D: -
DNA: TGTGCCAGCAGCAAACAGGGTAGGGATGGCTACACCTTC
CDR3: CASSKQGRDGYTF

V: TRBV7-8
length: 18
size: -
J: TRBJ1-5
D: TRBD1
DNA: TGTGCCAGCAGCCCGATTGGGATACAGGGGTACAGCAATCAGCCCCAGCATTTT
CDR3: CASSPIGIQGYSNQPQHF

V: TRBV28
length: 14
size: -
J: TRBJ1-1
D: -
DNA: TGTGCCAGCAGTATCTCCAGGGGTAACACTGAAGCTTTCTTT
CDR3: CASSISRGNTEAFF

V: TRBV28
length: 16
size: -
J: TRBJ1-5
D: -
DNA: TGTGCCAGCACCCTTGGATCACAGGGTAGCAATCAGCCCCAGCATTTT
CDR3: CASTLGSQGSNQPQHF

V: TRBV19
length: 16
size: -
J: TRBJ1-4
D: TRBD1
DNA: TGTGCCACCATGGACAGGGGACGAGGGTCTAATGAAAAACTGTTTTTT
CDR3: CATMDRGRGSNEKLFF

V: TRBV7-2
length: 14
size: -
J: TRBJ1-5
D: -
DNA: TGTGCCAGCAGCTTAGGGAGAGTCAATCAGCCCCAGCATTTT
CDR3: CASSLGRVNQPQHF

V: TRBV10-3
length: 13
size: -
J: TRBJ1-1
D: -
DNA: TGTGCCATCAGCCCAGGGTTGCGGACTGAAGCTTTCTTT
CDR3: CAISPGLRTEAFF

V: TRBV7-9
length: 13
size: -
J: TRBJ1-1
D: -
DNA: TGTGCCAGCAGCTGGGACATCAACACTGAAGCTTTCTTT
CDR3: CASSWDINTEAFF

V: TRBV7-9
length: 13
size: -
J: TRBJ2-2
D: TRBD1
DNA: TGTGCCAGCAGCCCCTGGGACAGGGGTGAGCTGTTTTTT
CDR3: CASSPWDRGELFF

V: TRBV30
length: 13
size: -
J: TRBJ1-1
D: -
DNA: TGTGCCTGGAGTGTAACGCGGAACACTGAAGCTTTCTTT
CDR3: CAWSVTRNTEAFF

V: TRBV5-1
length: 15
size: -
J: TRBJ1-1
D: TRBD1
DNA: TGCGCCAGCAGCCCGGGGACAGGGGCTAACACTGAAGCTTTCTTT
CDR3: CASSPGTGANTEAFF

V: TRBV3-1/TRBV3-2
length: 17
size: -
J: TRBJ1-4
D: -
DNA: TGTGCCAGCAGCCAGTCAGGGTCACGCCGAAACTTAGAAAAACTGTTTTTT
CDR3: CASSQSGSRRNLEKLFF

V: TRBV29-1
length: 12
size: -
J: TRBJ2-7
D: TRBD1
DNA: TGCAGCGTTGGAGGACAGGGGGGCGAGCAGTACTTC
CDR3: CSVGGQGGEQYF

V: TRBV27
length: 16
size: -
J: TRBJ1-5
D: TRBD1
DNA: TGTGCCAGCAGTTTTTCCGGGACAGGGGGATATCAGCCCCAGCATTTT
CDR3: CASSFSGTGGYQPQHF

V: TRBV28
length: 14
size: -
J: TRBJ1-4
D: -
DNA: TGTGCCAGCAGTTTAGCACAGAGTAATGAAAAACTGTTTTTT
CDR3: CASSLAQSNEKLFF

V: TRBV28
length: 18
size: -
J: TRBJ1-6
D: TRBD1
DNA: TGTGCCAGCAGTTCTGGATATACAGGGGGCCGAGCAAGTTCACCCCTCCACTTT
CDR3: CASSSGYTGGRASSPLHF

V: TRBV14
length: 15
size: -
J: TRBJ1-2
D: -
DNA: TGTGCCAGCAGCCAAGGACAGACGAGCCACTATGGCTACACCTTC
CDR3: CASSQGQTSHYGYTF

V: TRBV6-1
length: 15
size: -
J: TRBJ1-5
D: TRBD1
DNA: TGTGCCAGCAGTCCGGGGACAGGGAGTCATCAGCCCCAGCATTTT
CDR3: CASSPGTGSHQPQHF

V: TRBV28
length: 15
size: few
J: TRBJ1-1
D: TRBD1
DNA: TGTGCCAGCAGTACCCCCCCCTACAGGGGCGCTGAAGCTTTCTTT
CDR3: CASSTPPYRGAEAFF

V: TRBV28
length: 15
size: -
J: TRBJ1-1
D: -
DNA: TGTGCCAGCAGAACGCTACAGGACCAGAACACTGAAGCTTTCTTT
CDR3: CASRTLQDQNTEAFF

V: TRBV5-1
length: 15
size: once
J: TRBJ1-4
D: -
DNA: TGCGCCAGCAGCTTTACGGCCACAGCTAATGAAAAACTGTTTTTT
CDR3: CASSFTATANEKLFF

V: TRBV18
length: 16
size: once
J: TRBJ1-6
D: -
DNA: TGTGCCAGCTCACCAGACAGGAGCTCCTATAATTCACCCCTCCACTTT
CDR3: CASSPDRSSYNSPLHF

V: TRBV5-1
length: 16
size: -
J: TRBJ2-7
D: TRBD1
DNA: TGCGCCAGCAGCTTGACCTCCACAGGGGGTTCCTACGAGCAGTACTTC
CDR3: CASSLTSTGGSYEQYF

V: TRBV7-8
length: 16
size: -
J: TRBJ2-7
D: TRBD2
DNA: TGTGCCAGCAGCTTAGGGCCAGCGGGGGGATCCTACGAGCAGTACTTC
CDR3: CASSLGPAGGSYEQYF

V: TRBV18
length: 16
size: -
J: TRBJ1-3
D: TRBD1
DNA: TGTGCCAGCTCATCGGGACAGGGAGAACCCGGAAACACCATATATTTT
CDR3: CASSSGQGEPGNTIYF

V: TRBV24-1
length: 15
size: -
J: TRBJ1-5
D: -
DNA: TGTGCCACCAGTGATTTGGTCGGGGGCAATCAGCCCCAGCATTTT
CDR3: CATSDLVGGNQPQHF

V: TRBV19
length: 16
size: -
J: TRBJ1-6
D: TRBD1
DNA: TGTGCCAGTAGGGCTACTGACAGGGTCTATAATTCACCCCTCCACTTT
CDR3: CASRATDRVYNSPLHF

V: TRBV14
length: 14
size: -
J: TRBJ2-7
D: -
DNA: TGTGCCAGCAGCCGTAACAGGAGACCCTACGAGCAGTACTTC
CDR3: CASSRNRRPYEQYF

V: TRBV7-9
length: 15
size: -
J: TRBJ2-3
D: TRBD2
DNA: TGTGCCAGCAGCCCGGGACTAGCTATCGGAGATACGCAGTATTTT
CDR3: CASSPGLAIGDTQYF

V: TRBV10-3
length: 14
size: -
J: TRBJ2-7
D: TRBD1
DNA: TGTGCCATCAGTGGCCGGGACAGGGAAAACGAGCAGTACTTC
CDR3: CAISGRDRENEQYF

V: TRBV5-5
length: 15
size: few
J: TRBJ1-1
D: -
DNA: TGTGCCAGCAGCCGGGGAGGGTTTGAGAACACTGAAGCTTTCTTT
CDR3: CASSRGGFENTEAFF

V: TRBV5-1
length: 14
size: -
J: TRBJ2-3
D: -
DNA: TGCGCCAGCAGCTTGGCGGTGCCGAGGGATACGCAGTATTTT
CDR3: CASSLAVPRDTQYF

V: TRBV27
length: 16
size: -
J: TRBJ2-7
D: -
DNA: TGTGCCAGCAGTTTATACCCAGGGGAATTCCCCTACGAGCAGTACTTC
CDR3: CASSLYPGEFPYEQYF